The 17 T cell receptor beta chains below were found in one sample sequenced in a study of cytomegalovirus exposure and HLA in healthy donors. The protocol was immunoSEQ multiplex PCR, while the TCRdb copy is restricted to in-frame clones and leaves out a portion. This repertoire shows 80,000 to 100,000 clones, about 88% found once; its top ten account for less than 7.5%. Sample: PBMCs. The receptors originated from a man younger than 30 in good health and CMV-seropositive.

The rearrangement uses TRBV28 and TRBJ2-5; 7 bases are a match to TRBD2. There are 14 residues in the CDR3. V lost 8 bases to trimming and J lost 2 bases; unmatched junction nucleotides: 8. CDR1 and CDR2 (germline): MDHEN, SYDVKM. In DNA, the CDR3 is TGTGCCAGCGGTGAGACTAGCTGGCAAGAGACCCAGTACTTC. Translating it yields CASGETSWQETQYF. The full variable domain, with the rest looked up from reference TRBV28 and TRBJ2-5, is DVKVTQSSRYLVKRTGEKVFLECVQDMDHENMFWYRQDPGLGLRLIYFSYDVKMKEKGDIPEGYSVSREKKERFSLILESASTNQTSMYLCASGETSWQETQYFGPGTRLLVL.

This chain connects TRBV5-1 to TRBJ1-3; TRBD1 matches 8 bases. The V gene's germline CDR1 is SGHRS and CDR2 YFSETQ. After removal of 4 bases from V and 3 bases from J, the junction contained 3 bases not matched to a gene. The CDR3 contains 14 residues. CDR3 in amino acids: CASSAGTGGNTIYF. The CDR3 DNA reads TGCGCCAGCAGCGCCGGGACAGGTGGAAACACCATATATTTT.

This rearrangement joins TRBV19 to TRBJ1-5; D uncertain. The germline V gene has CDR1 LNHDA and CDR2 SQIVND (reference sequence). V lost 7 bases and J 0 bases, leaving 13 bases between the germline ends. The CDR3 spans 15 residues. The chain's CDR3 is CASTGIGYSNQPQHF. DNA of the CDR3: TGTGCCAGTACCGGGATAGGGTATAGCAATCAGCCCCAGCATTTT.

The J gene is TRBJ2-2, the V gene TRBV23-1; tentative D call: TRBD2 (6 bases). TRBV23-1 belongs to the ORF category, with a function that is uncertain. V was pared by 3 bases and J by 3 bases, with 14 bases between. The CDR3 consists of 16 residues. DNA for the CDR3: TGCGCCAGCAGTCACCTCTGGGACTCCTACACCGGGGAGCTGTTTTTT. Residues: CASSHLWDSYTGELFF.

The rearrangement joins TRBV6-5 to TRBJ2-7, with 9 bases fitting TRBD1. The CDR3 loop spans 14 amino acids. Germline V lookup: CDR1 MNHEY, CDR2 SVGAGI. The V and J ends lost 3 bases and 5 bases, in that order; junction bases with no gene match: 5. The CDR3 loop is CASSYRTGGHEQYF. CDR3 DNA: TGTGCCAGCAGTTATCGCACAGGGGGCCACGAGCAGTACTTC.

This clone counts as medium-sized. The chain links TRBV14 to TRBJ2-7, with D possibly TRBD2 on 5 matching bases. The CDR3 runs to 14 residues. V was clipped by 4 bases and J by 4 bases, with 14 bases between them. Germline CDR1 and CDR2: SGHDN and FVKESK. CDR3 residues: CASSLYIGVYEQYF. CDR3 sequence (DNA): TGTGCCAGCAGCCTTTATATCGGGGTGTACGAGCAGTACTTC.

This clone was detected a few times. The CDR3 region is CASSSPTANTGELFF. The CDR3 nucleotides are TGTGCCAGCAGCTCCCCAACAGCGAACACCGGGGAGCTGTTTTTT. The genes are TRBV11-2 and TRBJ2-2; no firm D call. Germline CDR1 SGHAT, CDR2 FQNNGV. Trimming shortened V by 4 bases and J by 0 bases, and 9 bases separated the two germline ends. The CDR3 extends over 15 amino acids.

The genes are TRBV6-1 and TRBJ1-3; D possibly corresponds to TRBD1 (5 bases). Germline V gives CDR1 MNHNS, CDR2 SASEGT. Trimming cost V 4 bases and J 0 bases, with 10 bases left between them. The CDR3 runs 15 residues. Written as DNA, the CDR3 is TGTGCCAGCAGTGCAGGGAGGGGCTCTGGAAACACCATATATTTT. Protein: CASSAGRGSGNTIYF.

The chain joins TRBV21-1 to TRBJ1-2; TRBD1, the table's D call, was not compared with the DNA. TRBV21-1 is marked as a pseudogene. CDR3 size: 15 residues. CDR3 sequence: CASSKLGRGGYGYTF. As DNA, the CDR3 is TGTGCCAGCAGCAAGCTTGGTAGAGGGGGATATGGCTACACCTTC.

This rearrangement joins TRBV5-1 to TRBJ1-5; the match to TRBD1 covers 9 bases. The CDR3 is 15 residues long. The ends lost 2 bases at V and 5 bases at J; junction bases unmatched: 5. Germline CDR1 SGHRS, CDR2 YFSETQ. In DNA, the CDR3 is TGCGCCAGCAGCTTATACAGGGGGCAGGATCAGCCCCAGCATTTT. This gives the protein CASSLYRGQDQPQHF. Full variable domain (rest looked up from reference TRBV5-1 and TRBJ1-5): KAGVTQTPRYLIKTRGQQVTLSCSPISGHRSVSWYQQTPGQGLQFLFEYFSETQRNKGNFPGRFSGRQFSNSRSEMNVSTLELGDSALYLCASSLYRGQDQPQHFGDGTRLSIL.

This sequence joins TRBV10-1 and TRBJ1-2; D is unresolved. The CDR3 loop spans 13 amino acids. V was clipped by 3 bases and J by 0 bases, with 5 bases between them. Germline lookup yields CDR1 WNHNN and CDR2 SYGVQD (reference sequence). In DNA form, the CDR3 reads TGCGCCAGCAGTGACGGGGCTAACTATGGCTACACCTTC. As protein: CASSDGANYGYTF.

The J gene is TRBJ2-5, the V gene TRBV6-5; TRBD2 aligns across 10 bases. CDR3 size: 14 residues. CDR1 and CDR2 from the germline V gene are MNHEY and SVGAGI. Trimming at V came to 6 bases and at J to 4 bases, leaving 5 bases not matched to a gene. DNA of the CDR3: TGTGCCAGCAGGCCTAGCGGGGGTCTAGAGACCCAGTACTTC. Its translation: CASRPSGGLETQYF.

This clone was detected a few times. The gene calls are TRBV16 and TRBJ2-3; TRBD1 might be the D (7 bases). V was shortened by 2 bases and J by 4 bases, with 16 bases between the two germline ends. This CDR3 spans 16 amino acids. From germline, CDR1 is KGHSY and CDR2 FQNENV. The CDR3 nucleotides are TGTGCCAGCAGCCAAATGCAGGGGGGATCTTCAGATACGCAGTATTTT. Amino acid sequence: CASSQMQGGSSDTQYF.

CDR3 DNA sequence: TGTGCCAGCAGCCACACTAGCCCAATCAACACCTACGAGCAGTACTTC. Residues: CASSHTSPINTYEQYF. This rearrangement joins TRBV4-2 to TRBJ2-7; a weak D match, TRBD2 (6 bases). The V gene's germline CDR1 is LGHNA and CDR2 YNFKEQ. This CDR3 spans 16 amino acids. Trimming stripped 3 bases from V and 2 bases from J, with 17 bases between.

The chain joins TRBV19 to TRBJ1-5; perhaps TRBD1 as D (5 bases). Germline V gene lookup returns CDR1 LNHDA and CDR2 SQIVND (reference sequence). The ends were cut back, 4 bases at V and 5 bases at J, with 9 bases in the middle. The CDR3 has 13 amino acids. The CDR3 loop is CASSTQTDQPQHF. The CDR3 bases are TGTGCCAGTAGTACCCAGACAGATCAGCCCCAGCATTTT.

The CDR3 here is CASSSTGSSYEQYF. The CDR3 DNA is TGTGCCAGCAGCTCGACCGGGTCCTCCTACGAGCAGTACTTC. This chain connects TRBV13 to TRBJ2-7; D is unclear. CDR1 is PRHDT and CDR2 is FYEKMQ in the germline V gene (reference sequence). This CDR3 contains 14 residues. The V end lost 4 bases, the J end lost 0 bases, and 10 bases lay between the germline ends.

This clone was recorded a few times. This chain links TRBV2 with TRBJ2-7; TRBD1 is a possible D gene (5 bases). Trimming cost V 1 base and J 3 bases, with 7 bases left between them. Germline CDR1 SNHLY, CDR2 FYNNEI. The CDR3 is 13 residues long. The CDR3 coding sequence is TGTGCCAGCAGTGAAGGTACAGGCTACGAGCAGTACTTC. Protein: CASSEGTGYEQYF.